This record covers a single T cell receptor (beta chain). Documented time point: newly diagnosed GD, antithyroid drugs for less than 3 months. The authors made the TCR library using RNA they extracted from PBMCs. CDR3 length: 17 residues. Germline V gene lookup returns CDR1 MNHEY and CDR2 SMNVEV (reference sequence). V lost 3 bases, J lost 0 bases, and 14 bases lay in between. This sample was taken from a study of regulatory T cells in long-lasting Graves disease. iRepertoire HTBI primers and Arm-PCR of CDR3 regions built TCR beta libraries. Using its own MiXCR run on the multiplex PCR reads, TCRdb lists one record per CDR3 protein. The sample includes roughly 350,000 distinct CDR3 sequences, roughly a sixth of them seen just once. These data are also associated with another study on T cells in Graves' hyperthyroidism and ophthalmopathy.

The sequence was obtained from a man aged 35 to 55 with Graves disease. The sample here was peripheral blood mononuclear cells (PBMCs), taken at new diagnosis, from a patient treated with antithyroid drugs. V usage is TRBV27 and J usage is TRBJ2-2, with D unclear. The CDR3 sequence is CASSFFAAYTNTGELFF. The CDR3 region has the DNA TGTGCCAGCAGTTTTTTTGCGGCGTATACGAACACCGGGGAGCTGTTTTTT.